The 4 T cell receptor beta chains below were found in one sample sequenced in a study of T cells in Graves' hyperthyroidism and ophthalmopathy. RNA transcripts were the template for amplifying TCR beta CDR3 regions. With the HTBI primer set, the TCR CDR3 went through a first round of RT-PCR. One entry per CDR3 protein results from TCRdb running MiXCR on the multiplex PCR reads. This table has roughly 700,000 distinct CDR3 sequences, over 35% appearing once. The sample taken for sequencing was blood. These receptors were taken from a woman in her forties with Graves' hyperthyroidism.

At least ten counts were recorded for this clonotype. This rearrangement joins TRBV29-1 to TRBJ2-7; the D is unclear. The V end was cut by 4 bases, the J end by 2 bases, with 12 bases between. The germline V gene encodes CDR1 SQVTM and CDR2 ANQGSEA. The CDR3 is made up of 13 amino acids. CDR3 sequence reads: CSVAGRVTYEQYF. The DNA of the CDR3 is TGCAGCGTTGCTGGCAGAGTAACCTACGAGCAGTACTTC.

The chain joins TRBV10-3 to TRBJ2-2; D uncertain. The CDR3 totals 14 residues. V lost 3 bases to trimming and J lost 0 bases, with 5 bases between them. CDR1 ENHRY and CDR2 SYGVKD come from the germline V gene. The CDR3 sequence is CAISDSANTGELFF. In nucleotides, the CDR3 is TGTGCCATCAGTGACTCCGCGAACACCGGGGAGCTGTTTTTT.

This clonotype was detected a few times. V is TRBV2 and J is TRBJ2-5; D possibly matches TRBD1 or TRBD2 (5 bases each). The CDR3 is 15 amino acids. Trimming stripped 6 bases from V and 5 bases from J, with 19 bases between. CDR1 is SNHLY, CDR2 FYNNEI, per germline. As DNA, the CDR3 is TGTGCCAGCAGAAGTGGCTCTGGGGCGGGCGAGACCCAGTACTTC. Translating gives CASRSGSGAGETQYF.

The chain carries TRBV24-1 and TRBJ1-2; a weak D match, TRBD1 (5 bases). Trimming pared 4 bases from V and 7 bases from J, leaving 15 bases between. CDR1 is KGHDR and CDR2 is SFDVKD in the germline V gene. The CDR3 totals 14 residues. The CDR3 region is CATSDAQDSGGYTF. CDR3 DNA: TGTGCCACCAGTGACGCACAGGATTCGGGTGGCTACACCTTC.